This T cell receptor beta chain appears in the sequencing data of a study of early T cells in non-severe SARS-CoV-2 infection. From germline, CDR1 is SQVTM and CDR2 ANQGSEA. The CDR3 contains 12 residues. V lost 6 bases and J lost 3, with 9 bases in between. This clonotype was recorded many times. Individual cDNA molecules received unique molecular identifiers. Each CDR3 protein is one row after TCRdb ran MiXCR on the 5' RACE reads. There are approximately 66,000 distinct CDR3 sequences in the sample; 13% occur only once, and 5% to 5.5% lies in the top ten. The source material was whole blood. The clonotype was recovered from an adult who was a healthcare worker with PCR-confirmed SARS-CoV-2 infection or an uninfected control (not recorded which). The chain employs TRBV29-1 and TRBJ1-3; perhaps TRBD1 as D (5 bases). DNA for the CDR3: TGCAGCGTGACAGCTAGTGGAAACACCATATATTTT. Translating it yields CSVTASGNTIYF.